These T cell receptor beta chains were read from a single sample in a study of cytomegalovirus exposure and HLA in healthy donors. Measured with immunoSEQ multiplex PCR; TCRdb has only the in-frame clones, and not every one. The sample lists 75,000 to 100,000 clones; 81% were seen once. Material: PBMCs. The receptors were gathered from a man aged 40-49 years in good health and CMV-seropositive. The CDR3 runs from the conserved cysteine through the conserved F or W. The D gene is left open where the match is weak. Rows give clone size only sometimes, using once, few, many, or a class for an expanded clone.

>NA|TRBJ1-2|NA|TRBV30
CAWSPRAGSYGYTF
TGTGCCTGGAGTCCCCGAGCCGGGAGCTATGGCTACACCTTC
>NA|TRBJ1-1|NA|TRBV6-5
CASSPRFRDTEAFF
TGTGCCAGCAGCCCCCGATTCCGGGACACTGAAGCTTTCTTT
>TRBD1|TRBJ2-7|NA|TRBV27
CASSERDRVGYEQYF
TGTGCCAGCAGTGAACGGGACAGGGTGGGCTACGAGCAGTACTTC
>TRBD1|TRBJ2-7|few|TRBV10-2
CASSEPGQGLSEQYF
TGCGCCAGCAGCGAGCCGGGACAGGGTTTATCCGAGCAGTACTTC
>TRBD1|TRBJ2-5|NA|TRBV27
CASSGTGASRETQYF
TGTGCCAGCAGCGGGACAGGGGCCTCCCGGGAGACCCAGTACTTC
>TRBD1|TRBJ2-3|NA|TRBV6-5
CASSSGQSLSTDTQYF
TGTGCCAGCAGTTCGGGACAGAGCCTGAGCACAGATACGCAGTATTTT
>NA|TRBJ1-1|NA|TRBV5-1
CASSTGTPGTEAFF
TGCGCCAGCAGCACCGGGACACCTGGCACTGAAGCTTTCTTT
>NA|TRBJ1-5|NA|TRBV2
CASSIQGSNQPQHF
TGTGCCAGCAGTATTCAGGGTAGCAATCAGCCCCAGCATTTT
>TRBD2|TRBJ2-7|few|TRBV6-1
CASSERGAGGPAYEQYF
TGTGCCAGCAGTGAAAGGGGAGCGGGAGGGCCGGCCTACGAGCAGTACTTC
>NA|TRBJ2-2|NA|TRBV18
CASSPGPPNTGELFF
TGTGCCAGCTCACCTGGGCCTCCAAACACCGGGGAGCTGTTTTTT
>NA|TRBJ1-5|NA|TRBV5-5
CASSFGTAVSNQPQHF
TGTGCCAGCAGCTTTGGAACAGCCGTTAGCAATCAGCCCCAGCATTTT
>TRBD2|TRBJ2-5|NA|TRBV14
CASSQGLAAGEETQYF
TGTGCCAGCAGCCAAGGACTGGCAGCGGGAGAAGAGACCCAGTACTTC
>NA|TRBJ1-5|NA|TRBV21-1
CASRRTGTGNQPQHF
TGTGCCAGCAGGAGGACAGGGACTGGCAATCAGCCCCAGCATTTT
>NA|TRBJ1-1|NA|TRBV15
CATAERGITEAFF
TGTGCCACCGCCGAGCGGGGAATCACTGAAGCTTTCTTT
>NA|TRBJ1-1|NA|TRBV5-1
CASRGEGTEAFF
TGCGCCAGCAGGGGAGAAGGGACTGAAGCTTTCTTT
>NA|TRBJ1-1|NA|TRBV7-9
CASSLEGSGTEAFF
TGTGCCAGCAGCTTAGAGGGGTCAGGGACTGAAGCTTTCTTT
>TRBD2|TRBJ2-7|NA|TRBV2
CASSEGQLAGGYEQYF
TGTGCCAGCAGTGAAGGGCAGCTAGCGGGGGGATACGAGCAGTACTTC
>NA|TRBJ1-1|few|TRBV4-2
CASSQDSAGQGEAFF
TGTGCCAGCAGCCAAGATTCCGCCGGCCAGGGTGAAGCTTTCTTT
>TRBD1|TRBJ2-5|NA|TRBV30
CAWRWTGSETQYF
TGTGCCTGGAGGTGGACAGGGAGTGAGACCCAGTACTTC
>NA|TRBJ1-1|few|TRBV6-5
CASSYSQGMNTEAFF
TGTGCCAGCAGTTACTCCCAGGGGATGAACACTGAAGCTTTCTTT
>NA|TRBJ1-1|NA|TRBV7-9
CASSLTGRRTEAFF
TGTGCCAGCAGCTTGACCGGGAGGCGCACTGAAGCTTTCTTT
>TRBD1|TRBJ2-2|NA|TRBV2
CASSRDRGYGGELFF
TGTGCCAGCAGTCGGGACAGGGGTTATGGCGGGGAGCTGTTTTTT
>NA|TRBJ2-3|NA|TRBV7-2
CASSLVALTDTQYF
TGTGCCAGCAGCTTAGTAGCGCTCACAGATACGCAGTATTTT
>NA|TRBJ1-1|NA|TRBV5-4
CASSKQNTEAFF
TGTGCCAGCAGCAAACAGAACACTGAAGCTTTCTTT
>NA|TRBJ2-7|NA|TRBV9
CASSAGGRGRYEQYF
TGTGCCAGCAGCGCCGGGGGAAGGGGGCGGTACGAGCAGTACTTC
>NA|TRBJ1-2|once|TRBV7-6
CASSPTDGGLGGYTF
TGTGCCAGCAGCCCAACCGACGGGGGACTAGGAGGCTACACCTTC
>TRBD2|TRBJ2-1|NA|TRBV25-1
CASSGDYSYNEQFF
TGTGCCAGCAGTGGGGACTATTCCTACAATGAGCAGTTCTTC
>NA|TRBJ2-7|NA|TRBV15
CATSRDGTHAYEQYF
TGTGCCACCAGCAGAGACGGGACACACGCCTACGAGCAGTACTTC
>NA|TRBJ1-2|NA|TRBV5-5
CASSRDISNYGYTF
TGTGCCAGCAGCCGGGACATTTCTAACTATGGCTACACCTTC